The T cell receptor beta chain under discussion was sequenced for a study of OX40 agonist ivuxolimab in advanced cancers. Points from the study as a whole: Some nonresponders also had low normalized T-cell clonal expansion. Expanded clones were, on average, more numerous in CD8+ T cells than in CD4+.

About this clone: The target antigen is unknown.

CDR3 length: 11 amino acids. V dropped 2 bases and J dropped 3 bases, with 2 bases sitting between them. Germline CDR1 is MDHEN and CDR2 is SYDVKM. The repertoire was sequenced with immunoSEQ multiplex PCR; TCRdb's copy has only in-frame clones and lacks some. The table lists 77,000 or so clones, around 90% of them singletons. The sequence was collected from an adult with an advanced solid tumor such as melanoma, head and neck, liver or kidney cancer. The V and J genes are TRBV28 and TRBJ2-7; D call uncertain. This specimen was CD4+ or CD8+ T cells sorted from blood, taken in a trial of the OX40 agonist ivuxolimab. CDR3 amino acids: CASSLIYEQYF. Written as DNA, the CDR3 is TGTGCCAGCAGTTTAATCTACGAGCAGTACTTC.